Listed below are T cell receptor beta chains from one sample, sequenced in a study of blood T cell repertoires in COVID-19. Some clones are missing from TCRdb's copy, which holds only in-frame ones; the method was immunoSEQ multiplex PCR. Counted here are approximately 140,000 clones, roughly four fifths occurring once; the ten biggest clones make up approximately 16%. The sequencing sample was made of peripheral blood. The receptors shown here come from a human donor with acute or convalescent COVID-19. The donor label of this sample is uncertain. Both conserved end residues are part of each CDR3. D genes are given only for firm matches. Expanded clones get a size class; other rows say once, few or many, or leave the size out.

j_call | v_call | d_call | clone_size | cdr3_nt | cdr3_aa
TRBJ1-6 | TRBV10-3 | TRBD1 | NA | TGTGCCACTCACCATGGGCCGGGACAGGCGAATTCACCCCTCCACTTT | CATHHGPGQANSPLHF
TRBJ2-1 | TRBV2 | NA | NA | TGTGCCAGCAGTTATAGACCGGGACTGGCTTACAATGAGCAGTTCTTC | CASSYRPGLAYNEQFF
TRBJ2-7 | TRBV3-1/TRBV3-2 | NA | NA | TGTGCCAGCAGATACGGACAGAGGAGCTCCTACGAGCAGTACTTC | CASRYGQRSSYEQYF
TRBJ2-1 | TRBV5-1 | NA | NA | TGCGCCAGCAGCTTGTTAGCCAATGACTACAATGAGCAGTTCTTC | CASSLLANDYNEQFF
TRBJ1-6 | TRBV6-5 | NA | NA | TGTGCCAGCAGCCCATTCACAGGGAAGAATTCACCCCTCCACTTT | CASSPFTGKNSPLHF
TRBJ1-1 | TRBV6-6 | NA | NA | TGTGCCAGCAGTAAGGTGGGAGGGAACACTGAAGCTTTCTTT | CASSKVGGNTEAFF
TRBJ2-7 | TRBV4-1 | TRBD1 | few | TGCGCCAGCAGCCAAATACCTCCGGGACAGGGATACCACGAGCAGTACTTC | CASSQIPPGQGYHEQYF
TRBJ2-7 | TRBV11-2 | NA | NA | TGTGCCAGCAGCTCAACGGGACATTACTACGAGCAGTACTTC | CASSSTGHYYEQYF
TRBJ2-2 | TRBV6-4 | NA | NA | TGTGCCAGCAGTCACAAAACCGGGGAGCTGTTTTTT | CASSHKTGELFF
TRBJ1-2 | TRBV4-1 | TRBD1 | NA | TGCGCCAGCAGCCAAGCAATTACGGGACAGGGGTCCAACTATGGCTACACCTTC | CASSQAITGQGSNYGYTF
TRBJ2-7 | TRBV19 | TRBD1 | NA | TGTGCCAGTACTAGTCCCGGGGACAGCGAGCAGTACTTC | CASTSPGDSEQYF
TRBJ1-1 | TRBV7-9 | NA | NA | TGTGCCAGCAGCTTAGGCAGGGGTTTCGCTGAAGCTTTCTTT | CASSLGRGFAEAFF
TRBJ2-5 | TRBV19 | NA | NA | TGTGCCAGTAATTCACAGGGAATCCAAGAGACCCAGTACTTC | CASNSQGIQETQYF
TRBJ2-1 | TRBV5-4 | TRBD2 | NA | TGTGCCAGCAGCTTGGAGGCTAGCGGGGGGTCCTACAATGAGCAGTTCTTC | CASSLEASGGSYNEQFF
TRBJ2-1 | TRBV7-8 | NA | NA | TGTGCCAGCAGCCTAAACAATGAGCAGTTCTTC | CASSLNNEQFF
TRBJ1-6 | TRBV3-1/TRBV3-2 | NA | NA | TGTGCCAGCAGCCAGGGACTGCATAATTCGCCCCTCCACTTT | CASSQGLHNSPLHF
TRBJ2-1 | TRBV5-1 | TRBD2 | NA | TGCGCCAGCAGCTCAACTAGCGGGGGGGTAAATGAGCAGTTCTTC | CASSSTSGGVNEQFF
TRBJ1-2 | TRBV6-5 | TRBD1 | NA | TGTGCCAGCAGTTTACTGGGACAGGGGGCAGCGGATGGCTACACCTTC | CASSLLGQGAADGYTF
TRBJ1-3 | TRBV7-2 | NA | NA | TGTGCCAGCAGCCCCCGAGGTCGGCAGGGGGGAAACACCATATATTTT | CASSPRGRQGGNTIYF
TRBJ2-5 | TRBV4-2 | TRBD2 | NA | TGTGCCAGCAGCCAAGTCACTAGCGGGGGTAAGACCCAGTACTTC | CASSQVTSGGKTQYF
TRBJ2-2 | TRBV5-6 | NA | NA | TGTGCCAGCATACTGGGACTCAACACCGGGGAGCTGTTTTTT | CASILGLNTGELFF
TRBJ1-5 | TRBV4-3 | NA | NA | TGCGCCAGCAGCCAAACAGGAAAAGGCAATCAGCCCCAGCATTTT | CASSQTGKGNQPQHF
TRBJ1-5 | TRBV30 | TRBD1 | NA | TGTGCCTGGGGGGAAGGGGGCGGCAATCAGCCCCAGCATTTT | CAWGEGGGNQPQHF
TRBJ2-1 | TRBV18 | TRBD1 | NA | TGTGCCAGCTCACCGGGACAGGGGGCGATTGAGCAGTTCTTC | CASSPGQGAIEQFF
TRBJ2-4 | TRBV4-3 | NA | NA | TGCGCCAGCAGCCAAATGACTAGTATCGTGGACATTCAGTACTTC | CASSQMTSIVDIQYF
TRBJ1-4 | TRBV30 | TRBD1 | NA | TGTGCCTGGAGTGCCACAGGGGGGAGTGAAAAACTGTTTTTT | CAWSATGGSEKLFF
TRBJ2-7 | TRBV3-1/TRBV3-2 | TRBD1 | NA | TGTGCCAGCAGCCAAGCAGGGGGCACCTACGAGCAGTACTTC | CASSQAGGTYEQYF
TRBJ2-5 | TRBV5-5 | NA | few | TGTGCCAGCAGCTTCGGACAGAGCATACAAGAGACCCAGTACTTC | CASSFGQSIQETQYF
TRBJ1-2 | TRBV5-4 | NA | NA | TGTGCCAGCAGCTTGCAGGGTATGGGTGGCTACACCTTC | CASSLQGMGGYTF